A single sample gave rise to the 12 T cell receptor beta chains below, sequenced in a study of vaccination effects on CD4 cells after COVID-19. These receptors' targets are unknown. Antigen-specific CD4+ T cells were first expanded with viral peptide pools by the ViraFEST assay and only then sequenced. CD4+ T cells were isolated after 10 days of culture. Recipients of the vaccine had no prior SARS-CoV-2 infection and negative nucleocapsid antibodies. Libraries were prepared by immunoSEQ multiplex PCR; TCRdb keeps only in-frame clonotypes and omits some of them. The data show tens of thousands of clones, with around 76% seen just once and approximately 2.8% held by the top ten. The sample consisted of CD4+ T cells from PBMCs cultured with HCoV-NL63 spike peptides, taken before COVID-19 vaccination. These receptor sequences come from a human donor who received a COVID-19 vaccine.

This chain's CDR3 is CASSLTETGANVLTF. The CDR3 nucleotides are TGTGCCAGCAGCTTAACAGAGACTGGGGCCAACGTCCTGACTTTC. The chain couples TRBV7-2 to TRBJ2-6, with D unclear. The CDR3 is 15 residues long. In germline, CDR1 is SGHTA, CDR2 FQGNSA. The V and J ends lost 2 bases and 2 bases respectively, with 7 bases between them.

V is TRBV5-1 and J is TRBJ1-2; D is perhaps TRBD1 (6 bases). The CDR3 covers 15 residues. Germline assignment: CDR1 SGHRS and CDR2 YFSETQ. Trimming removed 1 base at V and 1 base at J, with 11 bases between. The CDR3 sequence is CASSLFTGSNYGYTF. The CDR3 DNA reads as TGCGCCAGCAGCTTGTTCACAGGGAGTAACTATGGCTACACCTTC.

This CDR3 is CASSFTGTPVNTEAFF. CDR3 in DNA: TGCGCCAGCAGCTTTACCGGGACTCCTGTGAACACTGAAGCTTTCTTT. The chain carries TRBV5-1 and TRBJ1-1; TRBD1 is a possible D gene (5 bases). CDR3 length: 16 amino acids. The V end lost 2 bases, the J end lost 0 bases, and 14 bases lay between the germline ends. Per germline, CDR1 SGHRS and CDR2 YFSETQ.

This clone was seen ten or more times. The V and J genes are TRBV30 and TRBJ1-6; 8 bases agree with TRBD1. The germline gives CDR1 GTSNPN, CDR2 SVGIG (reference sequence). The CDR3 spans 16 residues. V lost 3 bases to trimming and J lost 7 bases; unmatched junction nucleotides: 11. CDR3 residues: CAWRGLQGAGNSPLHF. The CDR3 coding sequence is TGTGCCTGGAGGGGCCTCCAGGGGGCTGGGAATTCACCCCTCCACTTT.

This chain links TRBV6-6 with TRBJ1-2; a weak D match, TRBD1 (5 bases). The V end lost 3 bases, the J end lost 8 bases, and 19 bases lay between the germline ends. Germline values: CDR1 MNHNY, CDR2 SVGAGI (reference sequence). The CDR3 spans 15 residues. The CDR3 sequence: CASSYRQPISGGYTF. CDR3 nucleotides: TGTGCCAGCAGTTATAGACAGCCAATATCGGGCGGCTACACCTTC.

As DNA, the CDR3 is TGTGCCAGCAGCTTATCCTGGGGGGCCAAAAACATTCAGTACTTC. This encodes CASSLSWGAKNIQYF. The chain couples TRBV7-2 to TRBJ2-4; perhaps D is TRBD1 or TRBD2 (5 bases each). The CDR3 runs to 15 residues. Trimming left V 2 bases short and J 1 base short, with 9 bases between. Germline loops: CDR1 SGHTA, CDR2 FQGNSA.

The gene calls are TRBV6-6 and TRBJ2-3; unclear D gene. This CDR3 has 12 residues. CDR1 and CDR2 (germline): MNHNY, SVGAGI (reference sequence). Trimming took off 5 bases at V and 5 bases at J, with 8 bases between the two ends. CDR3 residues: CASSPTRDTQYF. The CDR3 nucleotides are TGTGCCAGCAGTCCGACTCGAGATACGCAGTATTTT.

J is TRBJ2-2 and V is TRBV5-1; no firm D call. Deletions cut 0 bases from V and 4 bases from J, with 10 bases between. The CDR3 length is 15 residues. Per germline, CDR1 SGHRS and CDR2 YFSETQ. The CDR3 sequence: CASSLGSAPTGELFF. The DNA of the CDR3 is TGCGCCAGCAGCTTGGGGTCCGCGCCCACCGGGGAGCTGTTTTTT.

The gene calls are TRBV14 and TRBJ1-3; D may be TRBD1 (5 bases). The germline gives CDR1 SGHDN, CDR2 FVKESK. This CDR3 has 13 residues. The V end was cut by 5 bases, the J end by 8 bases, with 13 bases between. CDR3 residues: CASSARWGYTIYF. The DNA for the CDR3 is TGTGCCAGCAGCGCGCGTTGGGGGTACACCATATATTTT.

This clone showed up just a few times. The gene calls are TRBV30 and TRBJ1-2, with TRBD1 as a possible D gene (5 bases). Germline V CDR1 and CDR2: GTSNPN, SVGIG (reference sequence). The CDR3 consists of 13 residues. Trimming removed 0 bases at V and 2 bases at J, with 7 bases between. CDR3 loop: CAWSVSGNYGYTF. DNA of the CDR3: TGTGCCTGGAGTGTATCAGGGAACTATGGCTACACCTTC.

This chain uses TRBV6-6 with TRBJ1-5; 9 nucleotides line up with TRBD1. J lost 6 bases, V lost 2 bases, and 5 bases had no gene match. The length of the CDR3 is 15 residues. CDR1 and CDR2 (germline): MNHNY, SVGAGI (reference sequence). CDR3: CASSYPGQGSQPQHF. CDR3 DNA: TGTGCCAGCAGTTACCCGGGACAGGGTAGTCAGCCCCAGCATTTT.

In DNA, the CDR3 is TGTGCCAGCAGTGGGACATCGGGCGGCTACACCTTC. This sequence encodes CASSGTSGGYTF. The chain uses TRBV6-6 and TRBJ1-2, with a tentative D call TRBD1 (6 bases). Trimming left V 5 bases short and J 8 bases short, with 12 bases between. The CDR3 contains 12 residues. CDR1 and CDR2 (germline): MNHNY, SVGAGI (reference sequence).